This paragraph reports one T cell receptor beta chain. The sample is drawn from a study of blood T cell repertoires in COVID-19. Study at large: Donors in the United States, Italy and Spain gave samples during acute or convalescent COVID-19. Sources were T cells, B-cell-depleted T cells, or PBMCs; the material itself was cDNA or gDNA.

Trimming cost V 0 bases and J 1 base, with 7 bases left between them. The CDR3 runs to 14 residues. Germline V CDR1 and CDR2: SGHRS, YFSETQ. Patients in Seattle were enrolled during active infection, then followed longitudinally. Original processing notes: Amplification from reference gene primers served as the basis for estimated nucleated cell counts. Repertoires were generated with immunoSEQ multiplex PCR, while TCRdb's copy carries only in-frame clones and drops some. That table supplies the V and J calls and clone size; D and trimming were determined from the DNA. The sample contains around 400,000 clones, roughly 86% of which appear only once.

The genes are TRBV5-1 and TRBJ1-1; D is uncertain. The sequenced sample was peripheral blood. The receptor's source is a woman aged 55 to 70 with COVID-19, enrolled during active disease. The CDR3 is CASSLEGRNTEAFF. CDR3 nucleotide sequence: TGCGCCAGCAGCTTGGAAGGGAGGAACACTGAAGCTTTCTTT.